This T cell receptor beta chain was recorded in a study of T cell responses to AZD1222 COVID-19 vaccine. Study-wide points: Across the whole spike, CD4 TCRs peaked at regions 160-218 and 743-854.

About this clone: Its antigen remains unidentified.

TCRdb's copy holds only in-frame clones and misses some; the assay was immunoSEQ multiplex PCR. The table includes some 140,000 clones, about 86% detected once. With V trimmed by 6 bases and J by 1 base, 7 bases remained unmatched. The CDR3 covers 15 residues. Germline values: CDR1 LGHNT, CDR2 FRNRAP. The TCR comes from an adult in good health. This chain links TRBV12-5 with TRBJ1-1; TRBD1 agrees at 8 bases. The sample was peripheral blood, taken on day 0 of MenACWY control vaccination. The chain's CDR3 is CASGFDRGANTEAFF. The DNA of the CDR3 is TGTGCTAGTGGATTCGACAGGGGAGCGAACACTGAAGCTTTCTTT. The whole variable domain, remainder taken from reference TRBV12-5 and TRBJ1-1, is DARVTQTPRHKVTEMGQEVTMRCQPILGHNTVFWYRQTMMQGLELLAYFRNRAPLDDSGMPKDRFSAEMPDATLATLKIQPSEPRDSAVYFCASGFDRGANTEAFFGQGTRLTVV.